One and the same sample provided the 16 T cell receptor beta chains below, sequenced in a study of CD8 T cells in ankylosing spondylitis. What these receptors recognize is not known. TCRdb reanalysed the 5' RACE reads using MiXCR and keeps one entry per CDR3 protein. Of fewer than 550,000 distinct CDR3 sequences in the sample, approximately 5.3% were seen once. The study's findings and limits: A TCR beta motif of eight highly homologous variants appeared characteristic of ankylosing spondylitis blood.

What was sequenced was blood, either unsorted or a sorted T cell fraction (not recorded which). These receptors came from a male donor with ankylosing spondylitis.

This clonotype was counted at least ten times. The chain's CDR3 is CSASRRVQETQYF. CDR3 DNA sequence: TGCAGTGCTAGCCGTAGGGTCCAGGAGACCCAGTACTTC. V usage is TRBV20-1 and J usage is TRBJ2-5; D is unresolved. CDR1 is DFQATT and CDR2 is SNEGSKA in the germline V gene (reference sequence). The CDR3 is 13 amino acids. The V end was cut by 3 bases, the J end by 5 bases, with 13 bases between.

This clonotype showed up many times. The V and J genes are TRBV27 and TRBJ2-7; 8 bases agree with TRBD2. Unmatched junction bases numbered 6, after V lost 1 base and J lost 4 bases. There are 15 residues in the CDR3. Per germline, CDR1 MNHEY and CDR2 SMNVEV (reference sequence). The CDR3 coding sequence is TGTGCCAGCAGTTTATTGGGACTAGGTGGGTACGAGCAGTACTTC. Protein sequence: CASSLLGLGGYEQYF.

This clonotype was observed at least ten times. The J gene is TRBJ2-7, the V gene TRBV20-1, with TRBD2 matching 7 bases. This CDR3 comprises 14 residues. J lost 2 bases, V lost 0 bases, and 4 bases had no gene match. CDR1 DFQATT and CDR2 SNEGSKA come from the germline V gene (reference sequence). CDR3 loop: CSARERGSPYEQYF. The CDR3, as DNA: TGCAGTGCTAGAGAGCGGGGGTCTCCCTACGAGCAGTACTTC.

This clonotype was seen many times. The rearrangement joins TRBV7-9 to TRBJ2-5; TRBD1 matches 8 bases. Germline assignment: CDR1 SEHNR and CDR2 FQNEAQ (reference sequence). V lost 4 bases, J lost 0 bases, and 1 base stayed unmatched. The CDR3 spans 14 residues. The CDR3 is CASSSDRDQETQYF. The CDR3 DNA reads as TGTGCCAGCAGCTCGGACAGGGACCAAGAGACCCAGTACTTC.

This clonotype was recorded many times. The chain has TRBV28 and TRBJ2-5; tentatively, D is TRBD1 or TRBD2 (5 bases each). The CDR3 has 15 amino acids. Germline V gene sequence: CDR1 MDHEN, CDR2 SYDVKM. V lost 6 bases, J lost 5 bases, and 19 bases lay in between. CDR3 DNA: TGTGCCAGCAGCTCCGCCCGGGACCCACCGGAGACCCAGTACTTC. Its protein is CASSSARDPPETQYF.

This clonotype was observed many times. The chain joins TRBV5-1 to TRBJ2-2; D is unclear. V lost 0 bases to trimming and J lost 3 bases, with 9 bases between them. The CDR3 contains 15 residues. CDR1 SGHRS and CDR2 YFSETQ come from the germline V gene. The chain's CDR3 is CASSLAGFDTGELFF. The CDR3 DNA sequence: TGCGCCAGCAGCTTGGCCGGGTTTGACACCGGGGAGCTGTTTTTT.

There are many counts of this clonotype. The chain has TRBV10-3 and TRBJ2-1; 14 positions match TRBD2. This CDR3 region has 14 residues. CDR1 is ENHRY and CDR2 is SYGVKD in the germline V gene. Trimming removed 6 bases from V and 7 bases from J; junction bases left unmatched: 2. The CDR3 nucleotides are TGTGCCATCAGGGGACTAGCGGGGGCAAATGAGCAGTTCTTC. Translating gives CAIRGLAGANEQFF.

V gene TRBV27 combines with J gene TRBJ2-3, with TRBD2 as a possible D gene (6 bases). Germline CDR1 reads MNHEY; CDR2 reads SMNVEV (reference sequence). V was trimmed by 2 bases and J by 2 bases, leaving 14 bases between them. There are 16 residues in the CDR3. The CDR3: CASSLRTGALTDTQYF. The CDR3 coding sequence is TGTGCCAGCAGTTTACGAACGGGAGCCCTCACAGATACGCAGTATTTT.

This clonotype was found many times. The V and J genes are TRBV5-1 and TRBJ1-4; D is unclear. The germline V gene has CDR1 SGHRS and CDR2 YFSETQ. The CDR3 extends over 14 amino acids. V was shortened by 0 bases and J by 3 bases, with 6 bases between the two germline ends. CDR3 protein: CASSLDTPNEKLFF. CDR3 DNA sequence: TGCGCCAGCAGCTTGGACACCCCTAATGAAAAACTGTTTTTT.

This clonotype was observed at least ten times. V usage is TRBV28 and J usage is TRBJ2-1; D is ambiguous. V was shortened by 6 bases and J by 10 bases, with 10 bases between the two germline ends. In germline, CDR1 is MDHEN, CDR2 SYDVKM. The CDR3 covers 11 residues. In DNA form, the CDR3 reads TGTGCCAGCAGCCGGACCTCCGAGCAGTTCTTC. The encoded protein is CASSRTSEQFF.

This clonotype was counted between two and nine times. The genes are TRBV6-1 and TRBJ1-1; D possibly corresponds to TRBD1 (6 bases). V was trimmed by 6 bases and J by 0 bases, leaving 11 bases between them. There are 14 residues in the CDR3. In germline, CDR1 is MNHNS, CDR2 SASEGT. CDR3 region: CASRPDSMNTEAFF. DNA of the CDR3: TGTGCCAGCAGGCCGGACAGCATGAACACTGAAGCTTTCTTT.

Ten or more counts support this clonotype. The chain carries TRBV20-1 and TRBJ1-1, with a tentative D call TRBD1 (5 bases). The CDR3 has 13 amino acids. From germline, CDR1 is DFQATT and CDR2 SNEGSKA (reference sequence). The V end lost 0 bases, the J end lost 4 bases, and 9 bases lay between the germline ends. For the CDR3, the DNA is TGCAGTGCTAGAGATCGCGGGGGCACTGAAGCTTTCTTT. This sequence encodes CSARDRGGTEAFF.

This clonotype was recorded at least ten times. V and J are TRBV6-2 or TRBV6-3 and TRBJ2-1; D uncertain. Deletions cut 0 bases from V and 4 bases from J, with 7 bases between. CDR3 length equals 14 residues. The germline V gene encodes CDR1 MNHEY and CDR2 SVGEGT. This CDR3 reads CASSYSPEYNEQFF. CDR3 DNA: TGTGCCAGCAGTTACTCGCCAGAGTACAATGAGCAGTTCTTC.

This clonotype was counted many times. CDR3 DNA sequence: TGTGCCAGCAGTCCCGGGACTTTGGACGAGCAGTACTTC. It is translated as CASSPGTLDEQYF. The V and J genes are TRBV12-3 or TRBV12-4 and TRBJ2-7, with D possibly matching TRBD2 (6 bases). The V gene lost 5 bases and the J gene lost 5 bases, with 13 bases spanning the gap. CDR3 length: 13 amino acids.

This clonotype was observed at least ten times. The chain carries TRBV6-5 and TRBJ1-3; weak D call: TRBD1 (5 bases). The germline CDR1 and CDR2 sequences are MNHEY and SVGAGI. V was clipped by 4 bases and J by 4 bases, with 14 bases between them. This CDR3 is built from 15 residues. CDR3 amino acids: CASSSTASGGNTIYF. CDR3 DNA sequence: TGTGCCAGCAGTTCGACAGCGTCGGGGGGAAACACCATATATTTT.

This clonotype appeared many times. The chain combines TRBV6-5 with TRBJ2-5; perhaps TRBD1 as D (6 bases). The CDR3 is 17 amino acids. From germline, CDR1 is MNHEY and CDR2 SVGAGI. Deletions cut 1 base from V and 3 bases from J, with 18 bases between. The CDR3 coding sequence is TGTGCCAGCAGTTACTATTCCAGGGGAGTCGGCAAAGAGACCCAGTACTTC. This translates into CASSYYSRGVGKETQYF.